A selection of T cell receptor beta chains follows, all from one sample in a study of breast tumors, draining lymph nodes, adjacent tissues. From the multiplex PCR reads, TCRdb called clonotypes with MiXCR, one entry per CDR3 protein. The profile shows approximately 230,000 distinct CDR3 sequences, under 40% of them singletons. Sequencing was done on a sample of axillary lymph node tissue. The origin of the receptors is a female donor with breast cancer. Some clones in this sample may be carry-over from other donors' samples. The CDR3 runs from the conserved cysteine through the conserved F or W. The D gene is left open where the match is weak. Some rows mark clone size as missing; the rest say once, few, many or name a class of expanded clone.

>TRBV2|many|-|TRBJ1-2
CASSEGGANYGYTF
TGTGCCAGCAGTGAAGGCGGAGCTAACTATGGCTACACCTTC
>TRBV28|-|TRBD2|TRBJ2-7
CASRLAGVEQYF
TGTGCCAGCCGCCTAGCGGGAGTTGAGCAGTACTTC
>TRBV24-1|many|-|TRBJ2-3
CATSKSGIRVTDTQYF
TGTGCCACGTCGAAGTCCGGGATTCGGGTCACAGATACGCAGTATTTT
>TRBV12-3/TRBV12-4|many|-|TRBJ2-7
CASKGPGTYEQYF
TGTGCCAGCAAGGGTCCCGGGACCTACGAGCAGTACTTC
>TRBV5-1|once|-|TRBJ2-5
CASRELAGTSGETQYF
TGCGCCAGCAGAGAATTGGCAGGGACCTCAGGGGAGACCCAGTACTTC
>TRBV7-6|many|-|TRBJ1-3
CASSLILGNTIYF
TGTGCCAGCAGCTTAATTTTGGGAAACACCATATATTTT
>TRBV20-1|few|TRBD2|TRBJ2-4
CSASGTSKNIQYF
TGCAGTGCTTCCGGGACTAGCAAAAACATTCAGTACTTC
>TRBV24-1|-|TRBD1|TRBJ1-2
CASTGQGEGYTF
TGTGCTTCTACGGGACAGGGGGAAGGCTACACCTTC
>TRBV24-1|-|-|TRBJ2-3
CATSDRRADTQYF
TGTGCCACCAGTGACCGGCGGGCAGATACGCAGTATTTT
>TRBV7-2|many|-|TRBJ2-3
CASSLATTLSTDTQYF
TGTGCCAGCAGCTTAGCCACGACGCTAAGCACAGATACGCAGTATTTT
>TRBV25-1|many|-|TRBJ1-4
CASSTGPATNEKLFF
TGTGCCAGCAGTACCGGGCCTGCAACTAATGAAAAACTGTTTTTT
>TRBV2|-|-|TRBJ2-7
CASRLRETLGYEQYF
TGTGCCAGCAGACTTAGGGAGACTTTGGGGTACGAGCAGTACTTC
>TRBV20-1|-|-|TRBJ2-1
CSATGYNEQFFGNLYNEQFF
-
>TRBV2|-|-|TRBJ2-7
CARGTPRGGTYEQYF
TGTGCTAGAGGGACCCCAAGGGGCGGTACCTACGAGCAGTACTTC
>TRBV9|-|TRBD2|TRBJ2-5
CASSVNSGETQYF
TGTGCCAGCAGCGTAAATAGCGGGGAGACCCAGTACTTC
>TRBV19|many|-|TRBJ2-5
CASRDGQRTQYF
TGTGCCAGTCGGGACGGCCAAAGGACCCAGTACTTC
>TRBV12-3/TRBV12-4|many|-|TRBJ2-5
CASSLKPGGGETQYF
TGTGCCAGCAGTTTGAAGCCAGGCGGAGGAGAGACCCAGTACTTC
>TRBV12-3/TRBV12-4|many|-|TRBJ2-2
CASSFVVDSTGELFF
TGTGCCAGCAGTTTTGTAGTGGACAGCACCGGGGAGCTGTTTTTT
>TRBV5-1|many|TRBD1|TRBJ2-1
CASSPGTGVDHEQFF
TGCGCCAGCAGCCCCGGGACAGGGGTAGACCATGAGCAGTTCTTC
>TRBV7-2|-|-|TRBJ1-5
CASSFIGGNQPQHF
TGTGCCAGCAGCTTCATTGGCGGGAATCAGCCCCAGCATTTT
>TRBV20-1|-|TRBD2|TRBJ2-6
CSARPGLAGGF
TGCAGTGCTAGACCGGGACTAGCGGGAGGGTTC
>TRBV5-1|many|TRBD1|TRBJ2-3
CASSWSGGLDTQYF
TGCGCCAGCAGTTGGTCAGGGGGCCTAGATACGCAGTATTTT
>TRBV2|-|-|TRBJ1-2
CASTSGLYGRTF
TGTGCCAGCACTTCAGGGCTCTATGGCCGCACCTTC
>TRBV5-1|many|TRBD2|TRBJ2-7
CASSLRAGGYEQYF
TGCGCCAGCAGCTTGCGTGCGGGAGGCTACGAGCAGTACTTC
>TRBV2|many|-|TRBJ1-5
CASSDPGLNSNQPQHF
TGTGCCAGCAGTGACCCCGGACTCAATAGCAATCAGCCCCAGCATTTT
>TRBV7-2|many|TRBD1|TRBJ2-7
CASSPRQGDSYEQYF
TGTGCCAGCAGCCCCCGACAGGGCGACTCCTACGAGCAGTACTTC
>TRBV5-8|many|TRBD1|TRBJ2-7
CASSLAGQGARGEQYF
TGTGCCAGCAGCTTGGCCGGACAGGGGGCGCGGGGCGAGCAGTACTTC
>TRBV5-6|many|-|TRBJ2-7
CASSSAGRRGIYEQYF
TGTGCCAGCAGCTCCGCAGGCCGCAGAGGAATCTACGAGCAGTACTTC
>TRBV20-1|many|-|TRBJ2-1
CSARREGAPGYNEQFF
TGCAGTGCTAGAAGGGAGGGGGCCCCAGGGTACAATGAGCAGTTCTTC
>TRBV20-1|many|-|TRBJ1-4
CSARWDVDEKLFF
TGCAGTGCTAGATGGGACGTGGATGAAAAACTGTTTTTT
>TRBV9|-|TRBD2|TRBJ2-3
CASSVELGGGTTSTDTQYF
TGTGCCAGCAGCGTAGAGCTCGGGGGGGGAACAACTAGCACAGATACGCAGTATTTT
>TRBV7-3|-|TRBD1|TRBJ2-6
CASSLKGQGSPSGANVLTF
TGTGCCAGCAGCTTAAAGGGACAGGGCTCCCCCTCTGGGGCCAACGTCCTGACTTTC
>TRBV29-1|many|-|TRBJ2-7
CSVEQSYEQYF
TGCAGCGTAGAACAGAGCTACGAGCAGTACTTC
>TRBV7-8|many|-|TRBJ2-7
CASSSRQRYEQYF
TGTGCCAGCAGCTCTAGACAGCGCTACGAGCAGTACTTC
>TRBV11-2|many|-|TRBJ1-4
CASSLGGRREKLFF
TGTGCCAGCAGCTTAGGGGGGCGCCGTGAAAAACTGTTTTTT
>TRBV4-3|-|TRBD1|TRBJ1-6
CASSQGAGGTGNSPLHF
TGCGCCAGCAGCCAAGGGGCAGGGGGGACAGGCAATTCACCCCTCCACTTT
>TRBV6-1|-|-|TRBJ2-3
CASSHQSDFTDTQYF
TGTGCCAGCAGTCACCAAAGTGACTTCACAGATACGCAGTATTTT
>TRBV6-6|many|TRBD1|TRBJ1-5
CASTVGQGKYQPQHF
TGTGCCAGCACTGTGGGACAGGGAAAGTATCAGCCCCAGCATTTT
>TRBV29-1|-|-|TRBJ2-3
CSIELGPFAQYF
TGCAGCATTGAGTTGGGACCATTCGCGCAGTATTTT
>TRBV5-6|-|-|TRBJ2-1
CASSLAGAGEFF
TGTGCCAGCAGCTTGGCGGGAGCTGGGGAGTTCTTC
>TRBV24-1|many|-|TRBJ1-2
CATSDPAGEDYGYTF
TGTGCCACCAGTGATCCGGCAGGGGAGGACTATGGCTACACCTTC
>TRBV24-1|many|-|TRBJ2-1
CATSESVYNEQFF
TGTGCCACCAGTGAATCTGTATACAATGAGCAGTTCTTC
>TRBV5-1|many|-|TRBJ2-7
CASSNTGSYEQYF
TGCGCCAGCAGCAACACAGGGTCCTACGAGCAGTACTTC
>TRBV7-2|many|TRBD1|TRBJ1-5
CASSLGDSSNQPQHF
TGTGCCAGCAGCTTAGGGGACAGTAGCAATCAGCCCCAGCATTTT
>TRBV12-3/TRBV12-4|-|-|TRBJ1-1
CASRKTGNTEAFF
TGTGCCAGCAGAAAGACAGGGAACACTGAAGCTTTCTTT
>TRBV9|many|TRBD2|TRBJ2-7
CASSVRAGGFYEQYF
TGTGCCAGCAGCGTACGAGCGGGAGGGTTCTACGAGCAGTACTTC
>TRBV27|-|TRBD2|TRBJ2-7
CASSLSGGRYEQYF
TGTGCCAGCAGTTTATCGGGGGGGAGGTACGAGCAGTACTTC
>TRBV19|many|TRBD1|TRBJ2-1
CASSIQGQGVRNEQFF
TGTGCCAGTAGTATACAGGGGCAGGGGGTTCGCAATGAGCAGTTCTTC
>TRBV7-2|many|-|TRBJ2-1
CASSLAASRIYNEQFF
TGTGCCAGCAGCTTAGCGGCCAGCCGGATTTACAATGAGCAGTTCTTC
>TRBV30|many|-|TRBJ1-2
CAWSGGGSGYGYTF
TGTGCCTGGAGTGGAGGAGGGTCAGGGTATGGCTACACCTTC
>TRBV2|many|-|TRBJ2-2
CASRSEGLKTGELFF
TGTGCCAGCAGGAGCGAGGGACTTAAGACCGGGGAGCTGTTTTTT
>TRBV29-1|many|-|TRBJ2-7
CSVESDYEQYF
TGCAGCGTTGAGTCCGACTACGAGCAGTACTTC
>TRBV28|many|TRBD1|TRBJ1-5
CASSLVTGGGNQPQHF
TGTGCCAGCAGTTTGGTGACAGGGGGAGGCAATCAGCCCCAGCATTTT
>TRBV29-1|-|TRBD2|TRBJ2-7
CSLGRDYYEQYF
TGCAGCTTAGGGAGGGACTACTACGAGCAGTACTTC
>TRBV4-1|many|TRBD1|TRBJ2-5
CASSQGQGRKTQYF
TGCGCCAGCAGCCAGGGACAGGGGAGGAAGACCCAGTACTTC
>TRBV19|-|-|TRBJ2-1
CASSIRRGADTQFF
TGTGCCAGTAGTATTCGACGGGGAGCGGATACGCAGTTCTTC